The 3 T cell receptor beta chains in this list originate from one sample, sequenced in a study of molecular identifiers for immune sequencing clone quantification (dated 2018 in TCRdb). Receptor libraries were prepared by PCR. Sequencing instrument: NextSeq 500. TCRdb reprocessed the public reads (quality trimming at Q25 with fastp, clone calling with MiXCR) and kept in-frame beta chains. Duplicate CDR3 protein sequences are folded into a single record with the most common DNA and genes. In this sample the table shows over 550,000 distinct CDR3 sequences, 25% of which occur a single time. The ten top clones hold roughly 0.83% of the sample. Specimen: naive CD8+ T cells from blood, with Jurkat cell RNA spiked in. This specimen's cell subset or site label, interpreted: FACS-sorted CD8+CD4-CCR7+CD45RA+ naive T cells. The receptors derive from a human donor in good health. Some libraries in this study had Jurkat cell RNA spiked in.

The chain uses TRBV2 and TRBJ2-7; D is unresolved. Between the trimmed V and J ends, which lost 3 bases and 0 bases, there was a span of 3 bases. The CDR3 extends over 12 amino acids. The germline V gene has CDR1 SNHLY and CDR2 FYNNEI. The DNA for the CDR3 is TGTGCCAGCAGTGATACCTCCTACGAGCAGTACTTC. It encodes CASSDTSYEQYF.

V usage is TRBV24-1 and J usage is TRBJ2-5; tentatively, D is TRBD2 (6 bases). CDR3 length equals 13 residues. Trimming removed 5 bases from V and 5 bases from J, with 11 bases in between. The germline V gene has CDR1 KGHDR and CDR2 SFDVKD. CDR3: CATSASAGETQYF. In DNA form, the CDR3 reads TGTGCCACCAGTGCCTCTGCGGGGGAGACCCAGTACTTC.

Turning to this clonotype: An end of the junction differs from the germline gene, which may be a read error. J is TRBJ1-5 and V is TRBV6-2 or TRBV6-3; D not resolved. CDR1 is MNHEY, CDR2 SVGEGT, per germline. This CDR3 comprises 12 residues. In DNA form, the CDR3 reads TGTGCCAGCAGCCCCCCTACTCCGCCCCCGCCTTTT. The encoded protein is CASSPPTPPPPF.